Below are 32 T cell receptor beta chains sequenced from a single sample in a study of response to subunit inactivated influenza vaccine. TCRdb reprocessed the RT-PCR reads with MiXCR, giving one entry per CDR3 protein. The table lists under 800,000 distinct CDR3 sequences, approximately 15% of them singletons, with less than 7% in the top ten. The sample consisted of PBMCs from blood, taken 14 to 15 days before vaccination. Every receptor here comes from a man between 45 and 60 years old who received an inactivated influenza vaccine.

The chain uses TRBV30 and TRBJ2-5, with D possibly TRBD2 on 5 matching bases. Trimming shortened V by 2 bases and J by 4 bases, and 11 bases separated the two germline ends. The CDR3 extends over 13 amino acids. CDR1 and CDR2 from the germline V gene are GTSNPN and SVGIG (reference sequence). CDR3 sequence: CAWSTGIRETQYF. The CDR3 DNA is TGTGCCTGGAGTACCGGGATTCGAGAGACCCAGTACTTC.

In DNA, the CDR3 is TGTGCCAGCAGTTGGGGGGGGGGCATGTCACGAGGCTACACCTTC. Translated: CASSWGGGMSRGYTF. This rearrangement joins TRBV12-3 or TRBV12-4 to TRBJ1-2; D is perhaps TRBD1 (6 bases). The CDR3 covers 15 residues. Between the trimmed V and J ends, which lost 4 bases and 8 bases, there was a span of 20 bases.

The chain carries TRBV7-9 and TRBJ2-7, with TRBD2 matching over 7 bases. The CDR3 has 14 amino acids. The trim removed 5 bases at V and 9 bases at J, leaving 13 bases unmatched. Germline lookup yields CDR1 SEHNR and CDR2 FQNEAQ (reference sequence). The CDR3 loop reads CASSPTSSREGQYF. As DNA, the CDR3 is TGTGCCAGCAGCCCGACTAGCTCGCGAGAGGGGCAGTACTTC.

This clonotype appeared a few times. V and J are TRBV30 and TRBJ1-1; no definite D call. In germline, CDR1 is GTSNPN, CDR2 SVGIG (reference sequence). Trimming pared 0 bases from V and 5 bases from J, leaving 4 bases between. CDR3 length: 11 amino acids. The CDR3 reads CAWSVYTEAFF. In DNA, the CDR3 is TGTGCCTGGAGTGTTTATACTGAAGCTTTCTTT.

This clonotype was observed a few times. CDR3 amino acids: CASSAFRGPDGYTF. In nucleotides, the CDR3 is TGTGCCAGCTCAGCCTTCAGGGGACCGGATGGCTACACCTTC. This rearrangement joins TRBV18 to TRBJ1-2; TRBD1 is a possible D gene (6 bases). Trimming removed 5 bases from V and 6 bases from J, with 16 bases in between. Per the germline V gene, CDR1 is KGHSH and CDR2 is LQKENI. The CDR3 loop spans 14 amino acids.

The chain employs TRBV12-3 or TRBV12-4 and TRBJ1-1; 7 nucleotides line up with TRBD1. This CDR3 has 14 residues. V was pared by 6 bases and J by 2 bases, with 6 bases of the junction left unmatched. Here the CDR3 DNA reads TGTGCCAGCAGGGAGGGACAGCTAAACACTGAAGCTTTCTTT. It translates to CASREGQLNTEAFF.

The chain uses TRBV5-1 and TRBJ2-7; D is unresolved. Germline CDR1 SGHRS, CDR2 YFSETQ. The CDR3 is 15 amino acids. Trimming stripped 0 bases from V and 5 bases from J, with 15 bases between. CDR3 region: CASSLGDSKADEQYF. The CDR3 DNA sequence: TGCGCCAGCAGCTTGGGGGATTCTAAGGCTGACGAGCAGTACTTC.

The sample holds many counts of this clonotype. The chain couples TRBV2 to TRBJ2-5; D gene unclear. The CDR3 consists of 14 residues. Germline lookup yields CDR1 SNHLY and CDR2 FYNNEI. With 7 bases removed from V and 4 bases from J, the gap between germline ends came to 16 bases. CDR3 region: CASTRTKVGETQYF. The CDR3 DNA sequence: TGTGCCAGCACCCGAACCAAGGTCGGAGAGACCCAGTACTTC.

In nucleotides, the CDR3 is TGCAGTGCCCGGGGCGCGTATGGCTACACCTTC. It is translated as CSARGAYGYTF. The chain has TRBV20-1 and TRBJ1-2, with D possibly being TRBD1 (5 bases). The CDR3 totals 11 residues. Germline V lookup: CDR1 DFQATT, CDR2 SNEGSKA (reference sequence). Deletions cut 6 bases from V and 5 bases from J, with 10 bases between.

The J gene is TRBJ2-2, the V gene TRBV20-1; 11 bases are shared with TRBD2. From germline, CDR1 is DFQATT and CDR2 SNEGSKA (reference sequence). J lost 0 bases, V lost 6 bases, and 6 bases had no gene match. This CDR3 has 16 residues. The CDR3 nucleotides are TGCAGTGCGCGGGGTAGCGGGGGGGCGAACACCGGGGAGCTGTTTTTT. This translates into CSARGSGGANTGELFF.

This clonotype was recorded many times. The V and J genes are TRBV10-2 and TRBJ2-1; 8 bases are shared with TRBD1. Germline CDR1 reads WSHSY; CDR2 reads SAAADI. Trimming removed 9 bases from V and 6 bases from J; junction bases left unmatched: 4. The CDR3 has 12 residues. The DNA of the CDR3 is TGCGCCAGTAACAGGGGGTTCAATGAGCAGTTCTTC. Encoded protein: CASNRGFNEQFF.

The chain carries TRBV6-5 and TRBJ1-2; D remains unclear. V was clipped by 0 bases and J by 8 bases, with 10 bases between them. The CDR3 length is 13 residues. Germline V gene lookup returns CDR1 MNHEY and CDR2 SVGAGI. In DNA form, the CDR3 reads TGTGCCAGCAGTTACTCAGGATTAGGGGGCTACACCTTC. Its translation is CASSYSGLGGYTF.

This clonotype appeared a few times. The V call is TRBV9, the J call TRBJ2-3; possibly TRBD1 for D (6 bases). Between the trimmed V and J ends, which lost 3 bases and 0 bases, there was a span of 14 bases. Germline values: CDR1 SGDLS, CDR2 YYNGEE. CDR3 length: 16 amino acids. The CDR3 spells CASSGRQDLSTDTQYF. CDR3 nucleotides: TGTGCCAGCAGCGGTCGACAGGACCTTAGCACAGATACGCAGTATTTT.

This chain connects TRBV29-1 to TRBJ2-3; 14 nucleotides match TRBD2. CDR3 length equals 15 residues. Germline CDR1 and CDR2: SQVTM and ANQGSEA. V lost 8 bases and J lost 3; bases outside the gene matches: 7. Here the CDR3 DNA reads TGCAGCACGACCGGGACTAGCGGGGGAACAGATACGCAGTATTTT. This encodes CSTTGTSGGTDTQYF.

The J gene is TRBJ2-5, the V gene TRBV7-2; 9 bases match TRBD2. CDR1 and CDR2 (germline): SGHTA, FQGNSA. This CDR3 is built from 16 residues. The junction had 8 bases not matched to a gene; V was cut back by 1 base and J by 5 bases. The CDR3 sequence: CASSLGTAGGRETQYF. DNA for the CDR3: TGTGCCAGCAGCTTAGGTACAGCGGGAGGCCGGGAGACCCAGTACTTC.

This clonotype occurred many times. J is TRBJ2-1 and V is TRBV29-1; the D gene could be TRBD1 or TRBD2 (5 bases each). The CDR3 is 12 amino acids. The germline V and J ends were trimmed by 4 bases and 5 bases, with 9 bases remaining between them. CDR1 SQVTM and CDR2 ANQGSEA come from the germline V gene. The CDR3 loop reads CSVGGWDNEQFF. The CDR3 DNA reads TGCAGCGTTGGGGGGTGGGACAATGAGCAGTTCTTC.

This clonotype was observed many times. The J gene is TRBJ2-2, the V gene TRBV4-3; maybe TRBD1 (6 bases). The CDR3 has 15 amino acids. The V gene's germline CDR1 is LGHNA and CDR2 YSLEER. V was shortened by 0 bases and J by 7 bases, with 12 bases between the two germline ends. The CDR3 here is CASSQDRRGGGELFF. The CDR3, as DNA: TGCGCCAGCAGCCAAGACCGCAGGGGTGGCGGGGAGCTGTTTTTT.

This clonotype occurred a few times. The chain combines TRBV5-8 with TRBJ2-7; TRBD2 matches at 7 bases. The CDR3 extends over 14 amino acids. With 0 bases clipped from V and 3 bases from J, the junction kept 3 bases outside the gene matches. Germline lookup yields CDR1 SGHTS and CDR2 YDEGEE. DNA of the CDR3: TGTGCCAGCAGCTTGGTGGGAGGGTACTACGAGCAGTACTTC. Translated, it gives CASSLVGGYYEQYF.

This clonotype was seen a few times. The V call is TRBV6-2 or TRBV6-3, the J call TRBJ2-1, with 7 bases aligning to TRBD2. CDR3 length: 15 amino acids. The J segment lost 3 bases and the V segment lost 2 bases, leaving 4 bases of the junction unmatched. Germline CDR1 MNHEY, CDR2 SVGEGT. The CDR3 loop reads CASSYGRGFYNEQFF. The CDR3 nucleotides read TGTGCCAGCAGTTACGGGCGGGGGTTCTACAATGAGCAGTTCTTC.

This clonotype was seen more than once but under ten times. The chain couples TRBV7-8 to TRBJ2-6; TRBD1 aligns across 8 bases. The CDR3 totals 19 residues. The trim removed 1 base at V and 1 base at J, leaving 9 bases unmatched. In germline, CDR1 is SGHVS, CDR2 FQNEAQ. In DNA form, the CDR3 reads TGTGCCAGCAGCTTAGATAGGACAGGGAGCCTTTCTGGGGCCAACGTCCTGACTTTC. Translating gives CASSLDRTGSLSGANVLTF.

The chain uses TRBV5-1 and TRBJ2-7, with D perhaps matching TRBD1 (5 bases). V was cut by 5 bases and J by 2 bases, with 11 bases left in between. Germline loops: CDR1 SGHRS, CDR2 YFSETQ. The CDR3 runs 13 residues. The CDR3 loop reads CASRIQATYEQYF. In DNA form, the CDR3 reads TGCGCCAGCAGGATACAGGCTACCTACGAGCAGTACTTC.

CDR3 sequence reads: CASRRLQLTSYNEQFF. The CDR3 DNA follows: TGTGCCAGCAGACGCCTACAGTTGACTTCCTACAATGAGCAGTTCTTC. The rearrangement links TRBV2 to TRBJ2-1; D is ambiguous. CDR1 and CDR2 from the germline V gene are SNHLY and FYNNEI. This CDR3 is 16 amino acids long. V was trimmed by 6 bases and J by 1 base, leaving 16 bases between them.

The V gene is TRBV11-2, the J gene TRBJ2-7; 9 bases are shared with TRBD2. This CDR3 region has 18 residues. The V gene's germline CDR1 is SGHAT and CDR2 FQNNGV. V shed 4 bases, J shed 7 bases, and the junction held 20 bases outside the gene matches. CDR3 in amino acids: CASSSTPLLAGYGEEQYF. Written as DNA, the CDR3 is TGTGCCAGCAGCTCCACCCCCCTCCTAGCGGGGTATGGGGAGGAGCAGTACTTC.

Only a few counts were recorded for this clonotype. The V gene is TRBV12-3 or TRBV12-4, the J gene TRBJ2-5; 9 bases match TRBD1. There are 17 residues in the CDR3. V lost 2 bases, J lost 1 base, and 8 bases stayed unmatched. The chain's CDR3 is CASSLNRDRAIQETQYF. Here the CDR3 DNA reads TGTGCCAGCAGTTTAAACAGGGACAGGGCCATCCAAGAGACCCAGTACTTC.

This clonotype was recorded a few times. The chain links TRBV5-1 to TRBJ2-2; D not resolved. This CDR3 region has 15 residues. Germline values: CDR1 SGHRS, CDR2 YFSETQ. The V end lost 1 base, the J end lost 3 bases, and 10 bases lay between the germline ends. CDR3 in DNA: TGCGCCAGCAGCTTGACAACGTCGGACACCGGGGAGCTGTTTTTT. Protein sequence: CASSLTTSDTGELFF.

As to this clonotype: This sequence may be a read error, since a much larger clone differs from it by one base. The V call is TRBV20-1, the J call TRBJ2-5; no definite D call. The CDR3 has 12 residues. The germline CDR1 and CDR2 sequences are DFQATT and SNEGSKA (reference sequence). The CDR3 DNA reads TGCCGTGCTAGAGGACCACAAGAGACCCAGTACTTC. Protein sequence: CRARGPQETQYF.

This clonotype was observed a handful of times. This chain connects TRBV5-1 to TRBJ1-2, with D unclear. Trimming shortened V by 1 base and J by 0 bases, and 1 base separated the two germline ends. This CDR3 is 12 amino acids long. The germline V gene encodes CDR1 SGHRS and CDR2 YFSETQ. DNA of the CDR3: TGCGCCAGCAGCTTGCCTAACTATGGCTACACCTTC. It codes for CASSLPNYGYTF. Variable domain in full (rest from reference TRBV5-1 and TRBJ1-2): KAGVTQTPRYLIKTRGQQVTLSCSPISGHRSVSWYQQTPGQGLQFLFEYFSETQRNKGNFPGRFSGRQFSNSRSEMNVSTLELGDSALYLCASSLPNYGYTFGSGTRLTVV.

The chain combines TRBV20-1 with TRBJ2-5; 10 positions match TRBD2. The CDR3 totals 18 residues. V dropped 0 bases and J dropped 3; count of bases not matched to a gene: 13. Germline-derived CDR1 and CDR2 are DFQATT and SNEGSKA (reference sequence). For the CDR3, the DNA is TGCAGTGCTAGAGATCCGACCAGAGGAACTAGCGGGGAAGAGACCCAGTACTTC. It codes for CSARDPTRGTSGEETQYF.

This clonotype was seen a few times. CDR3 sequence (DNA): TGTGCCAGCAGTTGGTCGACAGGGGACACTGAAGCTTTCTTT. Its protein product is CASSWSTGDTEAFF. V is TRBV6-5 and J is TRBJ1-1, with 8 nucleotides matching TRBD1. Germline lookup yields CDR1 MNHEY and CDR2 SVGAGI. This CDR3 contains 14 residues. V shed 4 bases, J shed 3 bases, and the junction held 4 bases outside the gene matches.

The genes are TRBV20-1 and TRBJ2-1; TRBD1 might be the D (5 bases). Trimming removed 2 bases at V and 3 bases at J, with 5 bases between. This CDR3 region has 12 residues. Germline V gene sequence: CDR1 DFQATT, CDR2 SNEGSKA (reference sequence). Written as DNA, the CDR3 is TGCAGTGCTAGACAGGGCTACAATGAGCAGTTCTTC. This gives the protein CSARQGYNEQFF.

This clonotype was seen more than once but under ten times. The rearrangement links TRBV9 to TRBJ2-1; D is perhaps TRBD2 (6 bases). The V gene's germline CDR1 is SGDLS and CDR2 YYNGEE. This CDR3 contains 15 residues. V shed 3 bases and J shed 9 bases, with 19 bases lying between them. The DNA of the CDR3 is TGTGCCAGCAGCGCCCCCGGGACTCCCATGTCTGAGCAGTTCTTC. As protein: CASSAPGTPMSEQFF. Complete variable domain (other parts from reference TRBV9 and TRBJ2-1): DSGVTQTPKHLITATGQRVTLRCSPRSGDLSVYWYQQSLDQGLQFLIQYYNGEERAKGNILERFSAQQFPDLHSELNLSSLELGDSALYFCASSAPGTPMSEQFFGPGTRLTVL.

V and J are TRBV5-4 and TRBJ2-5; tentatively, D is TRBD1 (7 bases). The CDR3 has 15 residues. Germline V gives CDR1 SGHNT, CDR2 YYREEE (reference sequence). V shed 0 bases and J shed 0 bases, with 9 bases lying between them. The CDR3 DNA is TGTGCCAGCAGCTTGGCAGGGGGGCACCAAGAGACCCAGTACTTC. Its protein product is CASSLAGGHQETQYF.